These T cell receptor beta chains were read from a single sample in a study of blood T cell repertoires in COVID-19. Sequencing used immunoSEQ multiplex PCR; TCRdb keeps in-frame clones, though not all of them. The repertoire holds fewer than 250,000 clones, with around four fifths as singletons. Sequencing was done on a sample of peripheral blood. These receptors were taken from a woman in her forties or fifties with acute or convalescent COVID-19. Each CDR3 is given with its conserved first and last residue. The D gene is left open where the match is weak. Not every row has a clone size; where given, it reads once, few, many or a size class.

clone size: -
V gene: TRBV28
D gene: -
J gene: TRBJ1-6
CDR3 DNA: TGTGCCAGCAGCCCCATCGACAGCGTTAATTCACCCCTCCACTTT
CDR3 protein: CASSPIDSVNSPLHF

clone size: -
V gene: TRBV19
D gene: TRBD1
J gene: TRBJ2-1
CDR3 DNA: TGTGCCAGTAGTATGGGGACAGGGTCCTACAATGAGCAGTTCTTC
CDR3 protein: CASSMGTGSYNEQFF

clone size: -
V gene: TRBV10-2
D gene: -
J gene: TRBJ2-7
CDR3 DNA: TGCGCCAGCACAGGGATTGGCCCTTACGAGCAGTACTTC
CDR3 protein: CASTGIGPYEQYF

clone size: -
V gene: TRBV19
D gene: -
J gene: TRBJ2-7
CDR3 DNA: TGTGCCAGTAGTATTGGTAGTTACGAGCAGTACTTC
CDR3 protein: CASSIGSYEQYF

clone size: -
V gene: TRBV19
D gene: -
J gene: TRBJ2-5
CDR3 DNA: TGTGCCAGTAGTCCCCGCGGGGCTCGGGAGACCCAGTACTTC
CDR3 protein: CASSPRGARETQYF

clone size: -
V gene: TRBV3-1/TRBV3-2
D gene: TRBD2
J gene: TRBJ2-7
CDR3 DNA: TGTGCCAGCAGCCAGGGAGGGGTCCCCTACGAGCAGTACTTC
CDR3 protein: CASSQGGVPYEQYF

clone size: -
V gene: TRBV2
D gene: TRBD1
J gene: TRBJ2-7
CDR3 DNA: TGTGCCAGCAGCCAGGACAGGGACGATGTCTACGAGCAGTACTTC
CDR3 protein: CASSQDRDDVYEQYF

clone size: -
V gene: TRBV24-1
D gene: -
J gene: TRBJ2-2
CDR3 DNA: TGTGCCACCAGTGATTTCGGCGGGATGGCCGGGGAGCTGTTTTTT
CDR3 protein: CATSDFGGMAGELFF

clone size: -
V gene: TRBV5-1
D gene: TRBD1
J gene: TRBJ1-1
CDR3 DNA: TGCGCCAGCAGCCGGGACAGGGGGAGCGCTGAAGCTTTCTTT
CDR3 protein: CASSRDRGSAEAFF

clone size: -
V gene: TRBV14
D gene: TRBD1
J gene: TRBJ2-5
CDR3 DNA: TGTGCCAGCAGCCAGAGACAGGGGTCCCACCAAGAGACCCAGTACTTC
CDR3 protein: CASSQRQGSHQETQYF

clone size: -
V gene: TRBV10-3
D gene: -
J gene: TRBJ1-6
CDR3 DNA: TGTGCCATCAGTGAGTCACCAGGGAACTCACCCCTCCACTTT
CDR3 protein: CAISESPGNSPLHF

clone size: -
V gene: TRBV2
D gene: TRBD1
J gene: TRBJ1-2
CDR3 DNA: TGTGCCAGCAGTAGGACAGGGGAGGTTAGAGGCTACACCTTC
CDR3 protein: CASSRTGEVRGYTF

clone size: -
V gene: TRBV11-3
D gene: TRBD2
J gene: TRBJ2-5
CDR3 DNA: TGTGCCAGCAGTACCGGGACTAGCGGGTCAGCCGTTGAGACCCAGTACTTC
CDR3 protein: CASSTGTSGSAVETQYF

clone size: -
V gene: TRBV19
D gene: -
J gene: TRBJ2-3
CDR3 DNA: TGTGCCAGTCAGGCGGGATCCAGCACAGATACGCAGTATTTT
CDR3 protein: CASQAGSSTDTQYF

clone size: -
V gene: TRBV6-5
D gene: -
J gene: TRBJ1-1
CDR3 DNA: TGTGCCAGCAGCCCAGTGGGGCGGTACACTGAAGCTTTCTTT
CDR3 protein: CASSPVGRYTEAFF

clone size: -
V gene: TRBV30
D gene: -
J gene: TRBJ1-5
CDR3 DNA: TGTGCCTGGAGTCGGGGCGGGGAGTGGCAGCCCCAGCATTTT
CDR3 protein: CAWSRGGEWQPQHF

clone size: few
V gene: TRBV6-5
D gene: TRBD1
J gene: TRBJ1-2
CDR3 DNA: TGTGCCAGCGGGACCGGGACAGCGATTAAAGGCTACACCTTC
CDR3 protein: CASGTGTAIKGYTF

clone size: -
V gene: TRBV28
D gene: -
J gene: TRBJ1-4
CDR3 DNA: TGTGCCAGCAGTACAGGTGGAACTAATGAAAAACTGTTTTTT
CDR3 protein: CASSTGGTNEKLFF

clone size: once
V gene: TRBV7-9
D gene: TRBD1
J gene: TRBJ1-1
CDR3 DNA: TGTGCCAGCAGCTTGGGACAGGGGGGTGCTTTCTTT
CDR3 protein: CASSLGQGGAFF

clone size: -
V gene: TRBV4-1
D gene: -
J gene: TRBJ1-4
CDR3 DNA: TGCGCCAGCAGCCAGCAGGGTTTAGGTAATGAAAAACTGTTTTTT
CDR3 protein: CASSQQGLGNEKLFF

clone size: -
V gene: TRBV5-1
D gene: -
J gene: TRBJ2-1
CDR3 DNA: TGCGCCAGCAGCAGAGGAGGAGGGGACGGCGAGCAGTTCTTC
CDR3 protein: CASSRGGGDGEQFF

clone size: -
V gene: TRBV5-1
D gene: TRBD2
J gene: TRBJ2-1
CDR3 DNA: TGCGCCAGCAGCTTTATAGCGGGAGTCAACAATGAGCAGTTCTTC
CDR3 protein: CASSFIAGVNNEQFF

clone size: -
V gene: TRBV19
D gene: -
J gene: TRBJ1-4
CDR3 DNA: TGTGCCAGTAGTGGGGCAGCCACGGCAATAAAACTGTTTTTT
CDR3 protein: CASSGAATAIKLFF

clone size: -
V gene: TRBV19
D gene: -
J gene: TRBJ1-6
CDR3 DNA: TGTGCCAGTAGCCCTTTTGGGCAGACGAGCTCCTATAATTCACCCCTCCACTTT
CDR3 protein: CASSPFGQTSSYNSPLHF

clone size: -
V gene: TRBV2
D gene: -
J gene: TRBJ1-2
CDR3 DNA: TGTGCCAGCACTCCGCAGACTGCTAAAGGAGGGGCTATTTGGGGCTACACCTTC
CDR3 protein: CASTPQTAKGGAIWGYTF

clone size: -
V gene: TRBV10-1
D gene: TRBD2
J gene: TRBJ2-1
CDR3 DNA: TGCGCCAGCAGCTCCGGACTAGCGGGAGCCAGGACGGGGCACAATGAGCAGTTCTTC
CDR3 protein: CASSSGLAGARTGHNEQFF

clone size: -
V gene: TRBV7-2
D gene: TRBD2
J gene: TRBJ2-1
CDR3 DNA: TGTGCCAGCACCCTAAACCTAGCGGGAGGCAATGAGCAGTTCTTC
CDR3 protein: CASTLNLAGGNEQFF

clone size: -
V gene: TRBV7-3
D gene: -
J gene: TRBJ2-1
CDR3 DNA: TGTGCCAGCAGCTTGCGTGGCGGGATTTCCTACAATGAGCAGTTCTTC
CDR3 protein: CASSLRGGISYNEQFF

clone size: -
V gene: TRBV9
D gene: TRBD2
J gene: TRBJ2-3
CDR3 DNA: TGTGCCAGCACGGGGGATAGCGGGGGAACTAGCACAGATACGCAGTATTTT
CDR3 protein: CASTGDSGGTSTDTQYF

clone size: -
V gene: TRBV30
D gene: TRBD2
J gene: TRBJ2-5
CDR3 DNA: TGTGCCTGGAGTGTAACCCTAGCGGGGGAGACCCAGTACTTC
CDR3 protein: CAWSVTLAGETQYF

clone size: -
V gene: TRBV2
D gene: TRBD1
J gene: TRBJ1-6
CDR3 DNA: TGTGCCAGCACCCCCCCCGGGACAGGGGATTCACCCCTCCACTTT
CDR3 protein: CASTPPGTGDSPLHF